These 21 T cell receptor beta chains were sequenced from one sample in a study of PD-1 blockade in classical Hodgkin lymphoma. TCRdb's table, derived via immunoSEQ multiplex PCR, lists solely in-frame clones and lacks some. Of approximately 13,000 clones listed, about 83% are singletons. All patients relapsed after autologous stem cell transplantation, and brentuximab vedotin exposure varied. The specimen was peripheral blood mononuclear cells (PBMCs), collected at baseline. Receptors originate from a human donor with classical Hodgkin lymphoma.

This sequence joins TRBV12-5 and TRBJ2-1, with TRBD2 matching 11 bases. The J segment lost 5 bases and the V segment lost 0 bases, leaving 12 bases of the junction unmatched. This CDR3 spans 19 amino acids. The germline CDR1 and CDR2 sequences are LGHNT and FRNRAP. The CDR3 nucleotides read TGTGCTAGTGGTTTGGTATACCTAGCGGGAGGCCTCAAGAACAATGAGCAGTTCTTC. Translation: CASGLVYLAGGLKNNEQFF. Drawing the rest from reference TRBV12-5 and TRBJ2-1, the complete variable domain is DARVTQTPRHKVTEMGQEVTMRCQPILGHNTVFWYRQTMMQGLELLAYFRNRAPLDDSGMPKDRFSAEMPDATLATLKIQPSEPRDSAVYFCASGLVYLAGGLKNNEQFFGPGTRLTVL.

CDR3 sequence: CSVQTSVSSYNEQFF. CDR3 DNA: TGCAGCGTTCAGACTAGCGTGAGCTCCTACAATGAGCAGTTCTTC. The chain uses TRBV29-1 and TRBJ2-1; 8 bases align to TRBD2. The CDR3 has 15 residues. Germline V gene lookup returns CDR1 SQVTM and CDR2 ANQGSEA. The V gene end was trimmed by 5 bases and the J gene end by 0 bases; junction bases not matched to a gene: 6.

This CDR3 is CAWGGPGANVLTF. The CDR3 DNA reads TGTGCCTGGGGGGGTCCTGGGGCCAACGTCCTGACTTTC. V is TRBV30 and J is TRBJ2-6, with D perhaps TRBD1 or TRBD2 (5 bases each). Trimming took 5 bases from V and 2 from J, leaving 7 bases between them. Looked up from germline, CDR1 is GTSNPN and CDR2 is SVGIG (reference sequence). This CDR3 comprises 13 residues.

The chain uses TRBV15 and TRBJ2-3, with 12 bases lining up with TRBD2. The CDR3 covers 16 residues. The germline V gene has CDR1 LNHNV and CDR2 YYDKDF (reference sequence). V was pared by 3 bases and J by 4 bases, with 5 bases of the junction left unmatched. The CDR3 sequence is CATSSRLAGVADTQYF. CDR3 in DNA: TGTGCCACCAGCAGCAGACTAGCGGGAGTGGCAGATACGCAGTATTTT.

The chain couples TRBV30 to TRBJ1-1; no clear D gene. Trimming pared 6 bases from V and 2 bases from J, leaving 1 base between. Germline V gene sequence: CDR1 GTSNPN, CDR2 SVGIG (reference sequence). This CDR3 spans 9 amino acids. The CDR3 nucleotides are TGTGCCTGCAACACTGAAGCTTTCTTT. It yields the protein CACNTEAFF.

The chain combines TRBV7-8 with TRBJ1-2; D remains ambiguous. Trimming removed 1 base at V and 5 bases at J, with 5 bases between. The length of the CDR3 is 12 residues. The germline CDR1 and CDR2 sequences are SGHVS and FQNEAQ. CDR3 DNA sequence: TGTGCCAGCAGCTTAGAGGGTTATGGCTACACCTTC. Translating it yields CASSLEGYGYTF.

The chain combines TRBV6-1 with TRBJ2-5, with D possibly being TRBD1 or TRBD2 (6 bases each). Germline V CDR1 and CDR2: MNHNS, SASEGT. V lost 2 bases and J 5 bases, leaving 15 bases between the germline ends. CDR3 length equals 15 residues. The CDR3 protein is CASSESGGTWETQYF. CDR3 bases: TGTGCCAGCAGTGAATCCGGGGGCACTTGGGAGACCCAGTACTTC.

The CDR3: CAITPGGSSYEQYF. Written as DNA, the CDR3 is TGTGCCATCACCCCAGGGGGGTCCTCCTACGAGCAGTACTTC. The genes are TRBV10-3 and TRBJ2-7, with D perhaps matching TRBD1 (7 bases). Germline-derived CDR1 and CDR2 are ENHRY and SYGVKD. Deletions cut 7 bases from V and 0 bases from J, with 13 bases between. The CDR3 consists of 14 residues.

The rearrangement links TRBV6-6 to TRBJ1-1; the D is unclear. The length of the CDR3 is 15 residues. Germline V gene sequence: CDR1 MNHNY, CDR2 SVGAGI (reference sequence). Between the trimmed V and J ends, which lost 2 bases and 1 base, there was a span of 11 bases. As DNA, the CDR3 is TGTGCCAGCAGTTACGAGGGCACTTCGAACACTGAAGCTTTCTTT. As protein: CASSYEGTSNTEAFF.

The chain employs TRBV19 and TRBJ1-1; D is perhaps TRBD1 (6 bases). Germline-derived CDR1 and CDR2 are LNHDA and SQIVND (reference sequence). Trimming shortened V by 1 base and J by 3 bases, and 12 bases separated the two germline ends. The CDR3 sequence is 15 residues long. This CDR3 reads CASSIVPYRDTEAFF. Written as DNA, the CDR3 is TGTGCCAGTAGTATAGTCCCTTACAGGGACACTGAAGCTTTCTTT. Filled out from reference TRBV19 and TRBJ1-1, the complete variable domain reads DGGITQSPKYLFRKEGQNVTLSCEQNLNHDAMYWYRQDPGQGLRLIYYSQIVNDFQKGDIAEGYSVSREKKESFPLTVTSAQKNPTAFYLCASSIVPYRDTEAFFGQGTRLTVV.

The chain's CDR3 is CSGRTGGYEQFF. The CDR3 DNA reads as TGCAGCGGTCGGACAGGGGGCTATGAGCAGTTCTTC. The genes are TRBV29-1 and TRBJ2-1, with 11 bases matching TRBD1. This CDR3 contains 12 residues. Trimming removed 7 bases from V and 8 bases from J; junction bases left unmatched: 4. CDR1 and CDR2 from the germline V gene are SQVTM and ANQGSEA.

The chain joins TRBV4-3 to TRBJ1-5; unclear D gene. Trimming stripped 0 bases from V and 0 bases from J, with 12 bases between. Germline V gene lookup returns CDR1 LGHNA and CDR2 YSLEER. This CDR3 has 17 amino acids. CDR3 in amino acids: CASSQDVRSNSNQPQHF. The CDR3 nucleotides are TGCGCCAGCAGCCAAGATGTACGATCGAATAGCAATCAGCCCCAGCATTTT.

The V call is TRBV6-1, the J call TRBJ1-2; 12 bases align to TRBD1. Germline V gene data show CDR1 as MNHNS and CDR2 as SASEGT. The junction had 12 bases not matched to a gene; V was cut back by 10 bases and J by 6 bases. CDR3 length: 15 amino acids. The CDR3 region is CATRDRGRRLNGYTF. The CDR3 DNA follows: TGTGCCACCCGGGACAGGGGGCGCAGGCTGAATGGCTACACCTTC.

The V gene is TRBV5-4, the J gene TRBJ2-3, with D maybe TRBD2 (6 bases). Germline V lookup: CDR1 SGHNT, CDR2 YYREEE (reference sequence). Trimming shortened V by 0 bases and J by 3 bases, and 20 bases separated the two germline ends. The CDR3 has 18 residues. CDR3 nucleotide sequence: TGTGCCAGCAGCTTGGGCATAAGGACTATCCGGCGAACAGATACGCAGTATTTT. Residues: CASSLGIRTIRRTDTQYF.

V gene TRBV5-3 combines with J gene TRBJ2-7; D ambiguous. TRBV5-3 is filed as an ORF, its function uncertain. Trimming pared 6 bases from V and 0 bases from J, leaving 31 bases between. This CDR3 spans 20 amino acids. The chain's CDR3 is CARNELPPKTQRHSSYEQYF. CDR3 bases: TGTGCCAGAAACGAACTCCCCCCCAAAACACAGCGCCATAGCTCCTACGAGCAGTACTTC.

The chain links TRBV6-5 to TRBJ2-5; D is perhaps TRBD2 (7 bases). Trimming took 6 bases from V and 5 from J, leaving 16 bases between them. The CDR3 covers 14 residues. Per germline, CDR1 MNHEY and CDR2 SVGAGI. As DNA, the CDR3 is TGTGCCAGCAGCCGTCTGGGGGGGCCTGAGACCCAGTACTTC. Protein product: CASSRLGGPETQYF.

The chain uses TRBV5-5 and TRBJ2-1; 10 bases are shared with TRBD2. Germline lookup yields CDR1 SGHKS and CDR2 YYEKEE (reference sequence). V lost 2 bases and J lost 0; bases outside the gene matches: 11. The CDR3 loop spans 19 amino acids. The CDR3 spells CASSFAPGLAYSSYNEQFF. In nucleotides, the CDR3 is TGTGCCAGCAGCTTCGCCCCGGGACTAGCGTATAGCTCCTACAATGAGCAGTTCTTC.

The chain couples TRBV19 to TRBJ2-7; 10 bases match TRBD1. Germline V gene sequence: CDR1 LNHDA, CDR2 SQIVND (reference sequence). The CDR3 extends over 13 amino acids. V gave up 5 bases and J gave up 5 bases; unmatched junction bases: 3. CDR3 coding DNA: TGTGCCAGTAGTGTGACAGGGGGCAACGAGCAGTACTTC. This codes for CASSVTGGNEQYF.

The chain recombines TRBV2 with TRBJ2-3, with D possibly TRBD2 on 7 matching bases. This CDR3 contains 12 residues. The germline gives CDR1 SNHLY, CDR2 FYNNEI. Deletions cut 11 bases from V and 8 bases from J, with 17 bases between. The CDR3 DNA is TGTGCCGCAGAGTGGGGGGGCGGTACGCAGTATTTT. This codes for CAAEWGGGTQYF.

This clone was picked up a small number of times. This chain joins TRBV6-6 and TRBJ2-7, with 11 bases identical to TRBD1. CDR1 and CDR2 (germline): MNHNY, SVGAGI (reference sequence). The CDR3 spans 16 residues. V lost 2 bases to trimming and J lost 4 bases; unmatched junction nucleotides: 7. CDR3 coding DNA: TGTGCCAGCAGTTACAGTGGACAGGGGGCGGGGTACGAGCAGTACTTC. Encoded protein: CASSYSGQGAGYEQYF.

In its sample, this clone was seen a few times. The rearrangement links TRBV5-1 to TRBJ2-2; 10 nucleotides line up with TRBD1. CDR3 size: 15 residues. Germline loops: CDR1 SGHRS, CDR2 YFSETQ. With 5 bases clipped from V and 5 bases from J, the junction kept 6 bases outside the gene matches. As DNA, the CDR3 is TGCGCCAGCAGAAGGGACAGGGGAGGAACCGGGGAGCTGTTTTTT. Translation: CASRRDRGGTGELFF.